Below are 10 T cell receptor beta chains sequenced from a single sample in a study of T cell repertoires in cytomegalovirus infection. A single record per CDR3 protein comes from TCRdb applying MiXCR to the reads. The data hold 62,000 or so distinct CDR3 sequences, with around 21% observed a single time. These receptors' targets are unknown. Sequenced material: CD8+ T cells from cultured PBMCs, taken from culture after CMV antigen stimulation. These receptor sequences come from a human donor in good health (CMV status not recorded). Some clones in this sample may be carry-over from other donors' samples.

The chain employs TRBV12-3 or TRBV12-4 and TRBJ1-6; TRBD1 aligns across 9 bases. After removal of 7 bases from V and 7 bases from J, the junction contained 5 bases not matched to a gene. This CDR3 region has 14 residues. CDR3 loop: CASTHGQGNSPLHF. DNA for the CDR3: TGTGCCAGCACCCACGGACAGGGGAATTCACCCCTCCACTTT.

The chain employs TRBV7-2 and TRBJ2-5; 7 bases are shared with TRBD2. With 11 bases clipped from V and 5 bases from J, the junction kept 11 bases outside the gene matches. This CDR3 is 13 amino acids long. Per the germline V gene, CDR1 is SGHTA and CDR2 is FQGNSA. The CDR3 nucleotides are TGTGCCTCCTCTCCCGGGGGGTGGGAGACCCAGTACTTC. This sequence encodes CASSPGGWETQYF.

V is TRBV7-9 and J is TRBJ1-6; no reliable D call. The CDR3 consists of 17 residues. The V gene's germline CDR1 is SEHNR and CDR2 FQNEAQ (reference sequence). The ends were cut back, 5 bases at V and 2 bases at J, with 16 bases in the middle. CDR3 loop: CASSDTFQGAYNSPLHF. The CDR3 DNA reads TGTGCCAGCAGCGACACGTTCCAAGGTGCCTATAATTCACCCCTCCACTTT.

The CDR3 spells CASSEEGGAGTEAFF. Here the CDR3 DNA reads TGTGCCAGCAGTGAAGAAGGGGGAGCAGGGACTGAAGCTTTCTTT. This sequence joins TRBV6-1 and TRBJ1-1; D might be TRBD1 (6 bases). CDR3 length: 15 residues. Germline values: CDR1 MNHNS, CDR2 SASEGT. Deletions cut 1 base from V and 5 bases from J, with 14 bases between.

For the CDR3, the DNA is TGTGCCAGCACCTACGGGCGTTGGACAGCTGGGGCCAACGTCCTGACTTTC. Translating it yields CASTYGRWTAGANVLTF. The chain joins TRBV12-3 or TRBV12-4 to TRBJ2-6; TRBD1 might be the D (6 bases). The CDR3 loop spans 17 amino acids. Trimming left V 7 bases short and J 2 bases short, with 18 bases between.

This clonotype was seen a few times. The V and J genes are TRBV7-8 and TRBJ1-5; 7 bases are shared with TRBD1. Germline-derived CDR1 and CDR2 are SGHVS and FQNEAQ. J was trimmed by 8 bases and V by 5 bases; bases with no gene match: 15. The CDR3 covers 16 residues. The DNA for the CDR3 is TGTGCCAGCAGCCCTCGTGAGGGGGCCTCCGAGGAGCCCCAGCATTTT. Translation gives CASSPREGASEEPQHF.

In its sample, this clonotype was seen a few times. The V and J genes are TRBV18 and TRBJ2-5; D call uncertain. Germline CDR1 and CDR2: KGHSH and LQKENI. Deletions cut 1 base from V and 1 base from J, with 7 bases between. The CDR3 extends over 14 amino acids. CDR3 DNA: TGTGCCAGCTCACCACTGCGGCTCCAAGAGACCCAGTACTTC. Translation gives CASSPLRLQETQYF.

This clonotype has only a few counts. The V call is TRBV10-2, the J call TRBJ1-1; TRBD1 agrees at 9 bases. The CDR3 consists of 14 residues. V gave up 4 bases and J gave up 5 bases; unmatched junction bases: 5. Germline CDR1 is WSHSY and CDR2 is SAAADI. The CDR3 bases are TGCGCCAGCAGTGGAGGGACAGGGAGGACTGAAGCTTTCTTT. Amino acid sequence: CASSGGTGRTEAFF.

This clonotype was seen more than once but under ten times. The V gene is TRBV12-3 or TRBV12-4, the J gene TRBJ2-3; weak D call: TRBD2 (6 bases). The CDR3 runs to 15 residues. V lost 6 bases and J 0 bases, leaving 13 bases between the germline ends. The DNA of the CDR3 is TGTGCCAGCAGGTTTAGCGGAACTAGCACAGATACGCAGTATTTT. Its translation is CASRFSGTSTDTQYF.

This sequence joins TRBV11-3 and TRBJ1-1, with 7 nucleotides matching TRBD1. Trimming at V came to 5 bases and at J to 7 bases, leaving 7 bases not matched to a gene. The CDR3 is 13 residues long. Germline V gene sequence: CDR1 SGHNT, CDR2 YENEEA. The CDR3 nucleotides read TGTGCCAGCAGCCCCAGGACAGGTGATGAAGCTTTCTTT. Amino acid sequence: CASSPRTGDEAFF.